This TCR beta chain was sequenced for a study of tumour-infiltrating T cells in Burkitt lymphoma. The data were produced by immunoSEQ multiplex PCR, yet TCRdb's version contains in-frame clones alone and is incomplete. The data show some 13,000 clones, about 75% seen once. The germline CDR1 and CDR2 sequences are KGHSH and LQKENI. This CDR3 spans 14 amino acids. V was cut by 3 bases and J by 4 bases, with 12 bases left in between. The gene calls are TRBV18 and TRBJ1-2; no definite D call. The source of this sequence is a human donor with diffuse large B-cell lymphoma. Sequences were obtained from tumor tissue. CDR3 protein: CASSPSRESYGYTF. CDR3 in DNA: TGTGCCAGCTCACCCTCACGGGAGAGCTATGGCTACACCTTC. The complete variable domain, with remaining parts taken from reference TRBV18 and TRBJ1-2, reads NAGVMQNPRHLVRRRGQEARLRCSPMKGHSHVYWYRQLPEEGLKFMVYLQKENIIDESGMPKERFSAEFPKEGPSILRIQQVVRGDSAAYFCASSPSRESYGYTFGSGTRLTVV.